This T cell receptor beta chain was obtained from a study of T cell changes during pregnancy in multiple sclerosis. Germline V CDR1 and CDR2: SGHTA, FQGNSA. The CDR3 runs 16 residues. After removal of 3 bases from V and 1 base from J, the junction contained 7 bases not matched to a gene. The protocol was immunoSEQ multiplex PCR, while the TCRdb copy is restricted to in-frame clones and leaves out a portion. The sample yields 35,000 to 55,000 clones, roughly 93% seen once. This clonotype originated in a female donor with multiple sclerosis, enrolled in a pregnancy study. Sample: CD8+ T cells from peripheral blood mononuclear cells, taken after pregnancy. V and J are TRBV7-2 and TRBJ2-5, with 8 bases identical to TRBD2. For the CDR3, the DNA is TGTGCCAGCAGCTTTAGTGGGACTAGTCCCCAAGAGACCCAGTACTTC. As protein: CASSFSGTSPQETQYF.